The table lists the clone carrying this T cell receptor beta chain with a count of one. What it binds is not known. This CDR3 is built from 14 residues. Trimming stripped 4 bases from V and 5 bases from J, with 9 bases between. Germline assignment: CDR1 MNHEY and CDR2 SMNVEV (reference sequence). These data belong to a study of T cell clonotyping in hematopoietic cell transplantation. General observations from the study: Cells were unsorted, so CD4 and CD8 contributions were not separated. Pathologically expanded recipient clonotypes increased progressively from day 30 to day 180 as diversity fell. Few recipient clonotypes overlapped donors; over 95% were de novo at given depth. Graft donor and pretransplant recipient Inverse Simpson Index values predicted broader posttransplant TCR diversity.

TCRdb's copy holds only in-frame clones and misses some; the assay was immunoSEQ multiplex PCR. The table lists 26,000 or so clones, 90% to 96% of them singletons. The TCR originated in a man in his fifties or sixties in good health. Some clones in this sample may be carry-over from other donors' samples. The genes are TRBV27 and TRBJ1-6; D is unresolved. The specimen was peripheral blood mononuclear cells. CDR3 amino acids: CASSSYPNNSPLHF. CDR3 sequence (DNA): TGTGCCAGCAGTTCCTATCCGAATAATTCACCCCTCCACTTT.